These 25 T cell receptor beta chains share one sample of origin, sequenced in a study of shared clonotypes between healthy human individuals. Produced via immunoSEQ multiplex PCR; TCRdb's table is partial and in-frame only. The data show fewer than 1.8 million clones, 98% seen once. The sequenced material came from naive CD4+ T cells sorted from blood. Subset described: CD45RA+ positively selected. These TCRs come from a man aged 30-40 years in good health.

The V and J genes are TRBV7-2 and TRBJ1-5; D perhaps matches TRBD1 (5 bases). V was trimmed by 5 bases and J by 0 bases, leaving 11 bases between them. Germline V gene lookup returns CDR1 SGHTA and CDR2 FQGNSA. This CDR3 has 15 residues. CDR3 amino acids: CASSRDGYSNQPQHF. DNA of the CDR3: TGTGCCAGCAGCCGGGACGGATATAGCAATCAGCCCCAGCATTTT.

The chain combines TRBV4-2 with TRBJ1-5; 7 bases are shared with TRBD1. Trimming removed 0 bases from V and 4 bases from J; junction bases left unmatched: 6. The CDR3 consists of 16 residues. Germline V CDR1 and CDR2: LGHNA, YNFKEQ. The CDR3 bases are TGTGCCAGCAGCCAAGATGGGACAGAATTAAATCAGCCCCAGCATTTT. Protein product: CASSQDGTELNQPQHF.

The chain employs TRBV6-1 and TRBJ2-1; D call uncertain. CDR3 length: 13 amino acids. The V end lost 4 bases, the J end lost 7 bases, and 11 bases lay between the germline ends. In germline, CDR1 is MNHNS, CDR2 SASEGT. The DNA for the CDR3 is TGTGCCAGCAGTGTACGACTGATGAATGAGCAGTTCTTC. Translated: CASSVRLMNEQFF.

V is TRBV9 and J is TRBJ2-2, with TRBD2 identical over 13 bases. The CDR3 runs 17 residues. Germline V lookup: CDR1 SGDLS, CDR2 YYNGEE. The ends lost 4 bases at V and 5 bases at J; junction bases unmatched: 8. The CDR3 DNA is TGTGCCAGCAGCACACGGACTAGCGGGAGTTTAACCGGGGAGCTGTTTTTT. Translated: CASSTRTSGSLTGELFF.

The rearrangement joins TRBV6-5 to TRBJ2-7; D is undetermined. The CDR3 consists of 13 residues. Germline CDR1 is MNHEY and CDR2 is SVGAGI. V was trimmed by 6 bases and J by 4 bases, leaving 13 bases between them. Here the CDR3 reads CASRASSEYEQYF. CDR3 DNA: TGTGCCAGCAGGGCCAGTTCGGAGTACGAGCAGTACTTC.

The gene calls are TRBV5-6 and TRBJ2-1; D could derive from TRBD1 or TRBD2 (5 bases each). This CDR3 comprises 14 residues. Trimming cost V 1 base and J 9 bases, with 14 bases left between them. CDR1 is SGHDT and CDR2 is YYEEEE in the germline V gene. CDR3 loop: CASSLRGLRGEQFF. In nucleotides, the CDR3 is TGTGCCAGCAGCTTGCGCGGACTGAGGGGTGAGCAGTTCTTC.

This chain connects TRBV11-3 to TRBJ2-7; D gene uncertain. From germline, CDR1 is SGHNT and CDR2 YENEEA. The CDR3 spans 12 residues. Trimming pared 1 base from V and 5 bases from J, leaving 6 bases between. The CDR3 nucleotides are TGTGCCAGCAGCTTAGGGGGTCACGAGCAGTACTTC. It is translated as CASSLGGHEQYF.

The V call is TRBV18, the J call TRBJ2-3, with 7 bases that match TRBD2. Per germline, CDR1 KGHSH and CDR2 LQKENI. This CDR3 comprises 15 residues. J was trimmed by 0 bases and V by 5 bases; bases with no gene match: 5. The CDR3 spells CASSDFSGSTDTQYF. For the CDR3, the DNA is TGTGCCAGCTCAGACTTTAGCGGGAGCACAGATACGCAGTATTTT.

The chain is built from TRBV18 and TRBJ2-2; the D gene is possibly TRBD1 (6 bases). The V and J ends lost 6 bases and 1 base respectively, with 9 bases between them. Germline V gene lookup returns CDR1 KGHSH and CDR2 LQKENI. The CDR3 sequence is 14 residues long. DNA of the CDR3: TGTGCCAGCTCCACGACAGGGAACACCGGGGAGCTGTTTTTT. It translates to CASSTTGNTGELFF.

The CDR3 loop reads CSVEGQGRNEQFF. CDR3 DNA sequence: TGCAGCGTTGAGGGACAGGGAAGGAATGAGCAGTTCTTC. V usage is TRBV29-1 and J usage is TRBJ2-1; 9 bases map to TRBD1. CDR3 length equals 13 residues. CDR1 and CDR2 from the germline V gene are SQVTM and ANQGSEA. The V and J ends lost 3 bases and 7 bases, in that order; junction bases with no gene match: 4.

The rearrangement joins TRBV30 to TRBJ1-4, with D maybe TRBD1 (6 bases). Germline V gene lookup returns CDR1 GTSNPN and CDR2 SVGIG (reference sequence). This CDR3 has 14 residues. V was clipped by 4 bases and J by 8 bases, with 17 bases between them. CDR3 in amino acids: CAWTRQGIGEKLFF. Here the CDR3 DNA reads TGTGCCTGGACGAGGCAGGGGATAGGGGAAAAACTGTTTTTT. The complete variable domain, with remaining parts taken from reference TRBV30 and TRBJ1-4, reads SQTIHQWPATLVQPVGSPLSLECTVEGTSNPNLYWYRQAAGRGLQLLFYSVGIGQISSEVPQNLSASRPQDRQFILSSKKLLLSDSGFYLCAWTRQGIGEKLFFGSGTQLSVL.

On this clone itself: This sample includes further DNA sequences coding for the same CDR3. The chain recombines TRBV18 with TRBJ2-7; D is possibly TRBD1 (5 bases). The CDR3 loop spans 13 amino acids. Germline V lookup: CDR1 KGHSH, CDR2 LQKENI. Trimming shortened V by 0 bases and J by 5 bases, and 8 bases separated the two germline ends. This CDR3 reads CASSPPGRNEQYF. The CDR3 DNA is TGTGCCAGCTCACCACCGGGGCGTAACGAGCAGTACTTC.

The gene calls are TRBV7-8 and TRBJ2-1; maybe TRBD1 (6 bases). Germline values: CDR1 SGHVS, CDR2 FQNEAQ. The CDR3 length is 11 residues. Trimming cost V 9 bases and J 5 bases, with 8 bases left between them. As DNA, the CDR3 is TGTGCCAGTAGGGGGAACAATGAGCAGTTCTTC. It translates to CASRGNNEQFF.

The V and J genes are TRBV9 and TRBJ1-1; D perhaps matches TRBD1 (5 bases). Germline V lookup: CDR1 SGDLS, CDR2 YYNGEE. This CDR3 contains 16 residues. V lost 0 bases to trimming and J lost 3 bases, with 15 bases between them. Here the CDR3 reads CASSVVAGWGYTEAFF. For the CDR3, the DNA is TGTGCCAGCAGCGTAGTGGCAGGGTGGGGGTACACTGAAGCTTTCTTT. The full variable domain, its missing parts supplied by reference TRBV9 and TRBJ1-1, is DSGVTQTPKHLITATGQRVTLRCSPRSGDLSVYWYQQSLDQGLQFLIQYYNGEERAKGNILERFSAQQFPDLHSELNLSSLELGDSALYFCASSVVAGWGYTEAFFGQGTRLTVV.

This sequence joins TRBV5-4 and TRBJ2-5, with D possibly matching TRBD2 (5 bases). The CDR3 runs to 17 residues. Trimming took off 1 base at V and 3 bases at J, with 19 bases between the two ends. Germline assignment: CDR1 SGHNT and CDR2 YYREEE (reference sequence). As DNA, the CDR3 is TGTGCCAGCAGCTTGCGGATTTCGCGGAGGAAAGAAGAGACCCAGTACTTC. It specifies CASSLRISRRKEETQYF.

The chain employs TRBV7-2 and TRBJ2-7, with TRBD2 identical over 7 bases. The CDR3 is made up of 16 amino acids. Germline V CDR1 and CDR2: SGHTA, FQGNSA. The V gene end was trimmed by 1 base and the J gene end by 3 bases; junction bases not matched to a gene: 9. DNA for the CDR3: TGTGCCAGCAGCTTAGACCCCGCAACTAGCGTCTACGAGCAGTACTTC. Translated, it gives CASSLDPATSVYEQYF.

The V and J genes are TRBV29-1 and TRBJ2-4; a possible D gene is TRBD1 (5 bases). V lost 4 bases and J 3 bases, leaving 13 bases between the germline ends. The germline V gene has CDR1 SQVTM and CDR2 ANQGSEA. This CDR3 comprises 14 residues. This CDR3 is CSVVGRANKNIQYF. CDR3 coding DNA: TGCAGCGTTGTCGGCAGGGCGAACAAAAACATTCAGTACTTC.

This chain links TRBV7-1 with TRBJ2-7, with D tentatively TRBD2 (6 bases). TRBV7-1 qualifies as an ORF whose function is uncertain. V dropped 8 bases and J dropped 2 bases, with 16 bases sitting between them. This CDR3 region has 14 residues. The CDR3 coding sequence is TGTGCCAGCTCCAAGTTTCAGCGGGCCTACGAGCAGTACTTC. This codes for CASSKFQRAYEQYF.

The chain couples TRBV18 to TRBJ1-1; a weak D match, TRBD1 (5 bases). The CDR3 covers 16 residues. V was clipped by 6 bases and J by 5 bases, with 22 bases between them. Germline lookup yields CDR1 KGHSH and CDR2 LQKENI. CDR3 loop: CASSFTQGPGETEAFF. CDR3 sequence (DNA): TGTGCCAGCTCGTTCACCCAGGGCCCGGGCGAGACTGAAGCTTTCTTT.

V usage is TRBV4-3 and J usage is TRBJ1-4; 11 nucleotides align to TRBD1. The V segment lost 6 bases and the J segment 5 bases; nucleotides outside the gene matches: 2. Germline CDR1 is LGHNA and CDR2 is YSLEER. The CDR3 runs 14 residues. The CDR3 reads CASRGQGGNEKLFF. The CDR3 DNA reads as TGCGCCAGCAGGGGACAGGGGGGAAATGAAAAACTGTTTTTT.

Note on this clone: In the same sample, other DNA sequences code for this CDR3. The chain carries TRBV5-1 and TRBJ2-7, with 14 bases aligning to TRBD2. The ends lost 4 bases at V and 3 bases at J; junction bases unmatched: 3. This CDR3 is 15 amino acids long. The germline CDR1 and CDR2 sequences are SGHRS and YFSETQ. The CDR3 DNA reads TGCGCCAGCAGCGCCGGGACTAGCGGGAGCTACGAGCAGTACTTC. Encoded protein: CASSAGTSGSYEQYF.

The V call is TRBV5-1, the J call TRBJ2-7; 13 bases are a match to TRBD2. The CDR3 contains 18 residues. CDR1 and CDR2 from the germline V gene are SGHRS and YFSETQ. With 0 bases clipped from V and 3 bases from J, the junction kept 9 bases outside the gene matches. Here the CDR3 DNA reads TGCGCCAGCAGCTTGGAGTCTTATGGACTAGCGGGGGACTACGAGCAGTACTTC. It is translated as CASSLESYGLAGDYEQYF.

V usage is TRBV5-4 and J usage is TRBJ2-1, with TRBD2 matching 8 bases. J gave up 8 bases and V 3 bases, and 13 bases lay outside the gene matches. This CDR3 spans 16 amino acids. CDR1 and CDR2 from the germline V gene are SGHNT and YYREEE (reference sequence). The CDR3 coding sequence is TGTGCCAGCAGCTCCGCGCAGCGGGGGAAGGTACATGAGCAGTTCTTC. It yields the protein CASSSAQRGKVHEQFF. Supplemented by reference TRBV5-4 and TRBJ2-1, the full variable domain reads ETGVTQSPTHLIKTRGQQVTLRCSSQSGHNTVSWYQQALGQGPQFIFQYYREEENGRGNFPPRFSGLQFPNYSSELNVNALELDDSALYLCASSSAQRGKVHEQFFGPGTRLTVL.

The J gene is TRBJ2-1, the V gene TRBV5-1; weak D call: TRBD2 (6 bases). V shed 2 bases and J shed 2 bases, with 11 bases lying between them. The CDR3 totals 15 residues. Germline CDR1 is SGHRS and CDR2 is YFSETQ. The CDR3 sequence: CASSFSGPTYNEQFF. The CDR3 DNA reads as TGCGCCAGCAGCTTTAGCGGTCCTACCTACAATGAGCAGTTCTTC.

This sequence joins TRBV28 and TRBJ1-5; D remains ambiguous. The V and J ends lost 10 bases and 2 bases respectively, with 9 bases between them. This CDR3 spans 12 amino acids. Germline V gene sequence: CDR1 MDHEN, CDR2 SYDVKM. The CDR3 region is CAIRIGNQPQHF. CDR3 coding DNA: TGTGCCATCCGGATCGGCAATCAGCCCCAGCATTTT.